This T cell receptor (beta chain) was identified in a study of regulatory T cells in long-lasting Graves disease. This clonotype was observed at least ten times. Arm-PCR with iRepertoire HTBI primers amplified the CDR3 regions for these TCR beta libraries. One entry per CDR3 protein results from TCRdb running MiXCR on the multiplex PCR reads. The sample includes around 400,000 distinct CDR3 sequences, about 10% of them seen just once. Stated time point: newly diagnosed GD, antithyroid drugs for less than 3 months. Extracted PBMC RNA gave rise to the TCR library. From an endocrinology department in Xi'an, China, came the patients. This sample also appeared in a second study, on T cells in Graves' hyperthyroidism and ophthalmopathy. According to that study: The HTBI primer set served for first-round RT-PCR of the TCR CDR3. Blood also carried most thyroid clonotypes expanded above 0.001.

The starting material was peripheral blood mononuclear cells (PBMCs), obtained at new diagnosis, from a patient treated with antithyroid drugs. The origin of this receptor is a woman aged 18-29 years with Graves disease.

CDR3 DNA sequence: TGTGCCAGCAGCTCTAGGTTTCCCAGGGCTCCGAACACCGGGGAGCTGTTTTTT. Translation: CASSSRFPRAPNTGELFF. V gene TRBV7-8 combines with J gene TRBJ2-2, with D perhaps TRBD1 (5 bases). The CDR3 has 18 residues. Germline CDR1 is SGHVS and CDR2 is FQNEAQ. Trimming shortened V by 4 bases and J by 0 bases, and 18 bases separated the two germline ends.